This TCR beta chain was retrieved from a study of OX40 agonist ivuxolimab in advanced cancers. Across the study: Of mixed ages from about 20 to 80 and averaging about 60 years, the group was more than 65% male.

Patients were ineligible given autoimmune disease history or systemic immunosuppression. Trimming removed 7 bases from V and 5 bases from J; junction bases left unmatched: 7. Per germline, CDR1 MGHDK and CDR2 SYGVNS. The CDR3 consists of 13 residues. Sequenced by immunoSEQ multiplex PCR; TCRdb stores in-frame clones only, minus some. Of tens of thousands of clones detected, nearly 90% appear once; the ten largest clones hold less than 0.45%. Source: CD4+ or CD8+ T cells sorted from blood, taken in a trial of the OX40 agonist ivuxolimab. This receptor was identified in an adult with an advanced solid tumor such as melanoma, head and neck, liver or kidney cancer. This chain joins TRBV25-1 and TRBJ2-5; the match to TRBD2 covers 7 bases. In nucleotides, the CDR3 is TGTGCCAGCATGGCGTGGGGGGGGGAGACCCAGTACTTC. Protein: CASMAWGGETQYF.